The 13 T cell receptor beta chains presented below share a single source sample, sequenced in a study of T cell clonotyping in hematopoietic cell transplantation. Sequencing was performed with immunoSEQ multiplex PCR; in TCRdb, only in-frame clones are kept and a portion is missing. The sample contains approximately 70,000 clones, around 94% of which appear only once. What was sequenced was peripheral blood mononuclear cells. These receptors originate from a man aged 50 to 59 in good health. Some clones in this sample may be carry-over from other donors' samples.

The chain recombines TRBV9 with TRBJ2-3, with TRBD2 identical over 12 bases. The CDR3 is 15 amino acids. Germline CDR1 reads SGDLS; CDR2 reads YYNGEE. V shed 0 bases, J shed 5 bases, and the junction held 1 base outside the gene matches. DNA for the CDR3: TGTGCCAGCAGCGTAGCTAGCGGGAGGGGAGATACGCAGTATTTT. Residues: CASSVASGRGDTQYF.

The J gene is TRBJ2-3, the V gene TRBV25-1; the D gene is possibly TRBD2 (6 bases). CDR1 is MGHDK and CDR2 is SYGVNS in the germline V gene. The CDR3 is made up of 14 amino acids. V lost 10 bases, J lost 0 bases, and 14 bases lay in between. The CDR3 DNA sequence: TGTGCCACTAAGGGAGGTACAAGCACAGATACGCAGTATTTT. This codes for CATKGGTSTDTQYF.

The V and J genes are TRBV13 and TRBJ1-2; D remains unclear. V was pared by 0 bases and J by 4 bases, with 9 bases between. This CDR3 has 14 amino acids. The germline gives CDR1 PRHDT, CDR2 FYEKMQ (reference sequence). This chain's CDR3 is CASSLGAGSYGYTF. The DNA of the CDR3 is TGTGCCAGCAGCTTAGGAGCGGGTTCCTATGGCTACACCTTC.

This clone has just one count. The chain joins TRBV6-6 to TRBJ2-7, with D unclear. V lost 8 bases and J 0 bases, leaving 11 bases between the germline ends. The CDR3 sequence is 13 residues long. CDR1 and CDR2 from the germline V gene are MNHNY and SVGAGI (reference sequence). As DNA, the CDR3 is TGTGCCAGCCGAACACTGAGCTCCTACGAGCAGTACTTC. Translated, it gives CASRTLSSYEQYF.

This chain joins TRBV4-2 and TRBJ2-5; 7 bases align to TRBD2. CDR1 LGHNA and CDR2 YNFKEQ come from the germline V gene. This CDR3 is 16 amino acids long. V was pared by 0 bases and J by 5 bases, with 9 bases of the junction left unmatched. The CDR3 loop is CASSQDRGGGSETQYF. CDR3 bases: TGTGCCAGCAGCCAAGATCGGGGCGGGGGTAGTGAGACCCAGTACTTC.

In DNA, the CDR3 is TGCGCCAGCAGTGATACGACCCCTGGATACGAGCAGTACTTC. Translated, it gives CASSDTTPGYEQYF. The gene calls are TRBV10-2 and TRBJ2-7; D not resolved. Trimming shortened V by 3 bases and J by 4 bases, and 13 bases separated the two germline ends. The CDR3 is made up of 14 amino acids. The germline gives CDR1 WSHSY, CDR2 SAAADI.

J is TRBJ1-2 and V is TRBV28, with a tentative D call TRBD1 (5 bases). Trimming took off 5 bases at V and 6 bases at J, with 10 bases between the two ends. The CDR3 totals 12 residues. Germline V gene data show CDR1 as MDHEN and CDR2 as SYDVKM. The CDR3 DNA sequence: TGTGCCAGCAGTCTGGGACGGAATGGCTACACCTTC. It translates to CASSLGRNGYTF.

This CDR3 reads CASSEWGKDTQYF. In nucleotides, the CDR3 is TGTGCCAGCAGTGAATGGGGCAAAGATACGCAGTATTTT. J is TRBJ2-3 and V is TRBV6-4; D might be TRBD1 (5 bases). The germline V and J ends were trimmed by 3 bases and 5 bases, with 9 bases remaining between them. Germline-derived CDR1 and CDR2 are MRHNA and SNTAGT. CDR3 length equals 13 residues.

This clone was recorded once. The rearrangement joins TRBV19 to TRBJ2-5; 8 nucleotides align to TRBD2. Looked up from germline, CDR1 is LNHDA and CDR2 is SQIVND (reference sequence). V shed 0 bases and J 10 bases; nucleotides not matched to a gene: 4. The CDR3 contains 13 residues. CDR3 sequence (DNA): TGTGCCAGTAGTATAGATCAAAGCGGGGGCCAGTACTTC. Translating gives CASSIDQSGGQYF.

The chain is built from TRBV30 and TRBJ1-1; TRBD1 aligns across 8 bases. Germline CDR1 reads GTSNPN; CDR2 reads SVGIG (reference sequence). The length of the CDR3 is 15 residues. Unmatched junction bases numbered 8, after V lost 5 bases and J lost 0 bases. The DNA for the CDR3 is TGTGCCTGGGGAGCCAGGGGGCGTATGAACACTGAAGCTTTCTTT. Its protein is CAWGARGRMNTEAFF.

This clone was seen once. This CDR3 is CASSQLAGNYEQYF. DNA for the CDR3: TGTGCCAGCAGTCAACTAGCGGGGAACTACGAGCAGTACTTC. The rearrangement joins TRBV5-4 to TRBJ2-7; TRBD2 agrees at 10 bases. V trimming: 5 bases; J trimming: 3 bases; junction bases outside the gene matches: 5. The CDR3 contains 14 residues. CDR1 is SGHNT, CDR2 YYREEE, per germline (reference sequence).

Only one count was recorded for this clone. The CDR3 sequence is CASSRTWVGRSYEQYF. The CDR3 DNA follows: TGTGCCAGCAGTCGAACATGGGTAGGCAGGAGCTACGAGCAGTACTTC. The rearrangement links TRBV28 to TRBJ2-7, with D uncertain. V was trimmed by 5 bases and J by 3 bases, leaving 20 bases between them. The CDR3 is 16 amino acids. Germline-derived CDR1 and CDR2 are MDHEN and SYDVKM.

The CDR3 DNA is TGTGCCAGCAGTTCTGGGACAGATCGGGAGCTGTTTTTT. The encoded protein is CASSSGTDRELFF. This sequence joins TRBV6-4 and TRBJ2-2, with 7 bases matching TRBD1. Germline loops: CDR1 MRHNA, CDR2 SNTAGT. This CDR3 region has 13 residues. The J segment lost 9 bases and the V segment lost 5 bases, leaving 6 bases of the junction unmatched.